This TCR beta chain was obtained from a study of shared clonotypes between healthy human individuals. Study overall: Per donor, CD8 memory used one plate, CD8 naive used two, CD4 memory used three and CD4 naive used three. Study-level points and caveats: Richness estimates generally favored naive over memory subsets. Some clonotypes were shared by all four sorted-subset donors, while others were not shared. The non-shared ones had lower generation probabilities than the shared ones.

From germline, CDR1 is MGHRA and CDR2 YSYEKL. Trimming took 0 bases from V and 7 from J, leaving 10 bases between them. This CDR3 has 15 residues. In the case of this clone: Its specificity is unknown.

Clones were sequenced by immunoSEQ multiplex PCR, and TCRdb holds only the in-frame ones, with some missing. The sample has 2 million to 2.5 million clones, approximately 94% seen once; the top ten hold around 0.13%. This clonotype originated in a man younger than 30 in good health. The chain links TRBV4-1 to TRBJ1-6; D is perhaps TRBD1 (6 bases). The specimen was naive CD4+ T cells sorted from blood. Subset in this sample: CD45RA+ positively selected. CDR3 residues: CASSQEERGNSPLHF. The CDR3 DNA reads TGCGCCAGCAGCCAAGAAGAGAGGGGGAATTCACCCCTCCACTTT.